This TCR beta chain derives from a study of cytomegalovirus exposure and HLA in healthy donors. Findings of the study overall: Follow-up analysis found HLA locus-dependent TCR association rates, highest for DRB1 and lowest for HLA-C.

In regard to this clone: Its antigen is undetermined.

Deletions cut 5 bases from V and 3 bases from J, with 10 bases between. The V gene's germline CDR1 is MNHEY and CDR2 SMNVEV (reference sequence). CDR3 length equals 13 residues. It was with 60 Vbeta and 13 Jbeta primers that the PCR ran. Repertoires were generated with immunoSEQ multiplex PCR, while TCRdb's copy carries only in-frame clones and drops some. This sample has 60,000 to 95,000 clones, with 65% to 90% found just once. This chain joins TRBV27 and TRBJ2-5; D is undetermined. Sequenced sample: PBMCs. The TCR sequence derives from a man aged 70-80 years in good health and CMV-seropositive. CDR3 DNA sequence: TGTGCCAGCAGTATAAGACGGGAAGAGACCCAGTACTTC. This encodes CASSIRREETQYF.